This T cell receptor beta chain was found in a study of cytomegalovirus exposure and HLA in healthy donors. Germline V gives CDR1 SGHRS, CDR2 YFSETQ. V lost 4 bases to trimming and J lost 4 bases, with 11 bases between them. This CDR3 region has 14 residues. General observations from the study: Most likely, a cluster of highly shared sequence variants arose as a sequencing artifact. The classifier reportedly diagnosed cytomegalovirus status with high sensitivity and specificity.

The PCR employed 60 Vbeta primers together with 13 Jbeta primers. Per the original data handling: A follow-up analysis tallied about 88 million unique TCR beta chains, roughly 11 million shared. Some clones are missing from TCRdb's copy, which holds only in-frame ones; the method was immunoSEQ multiplex PCR. The V and J calls and clone size are taken from that table; D and trimming were inferred from the DNA. The table includes tens of thousands of clones, about 72% detected once. This clone was seen more than once but under ten times. What it recognizes is unknown. Nominal health characterized the donors when sampled, though unrecorded immune exposures were likely.

This TCR was recovered from a man in his thirties or forties in good health and CMV-seronegative. Sequencing was done on a sample of PBMCs. The chain employs TRBV5-1 and TRBJ1-4, with D maybe TRBD1 (6 bases). The CDR3 here is CASSPPDSNEKLFF. The CDR3 bases are TGCGCCAGCAGCCCCCCGGACAGTAATGAAAAACTGTTTTTT. Supplemented by reference TRBV5-1 and TRBJ1-4, the full variable domain reads KAGVTQTPRYLIKTRGQQVTLSCSPISGHRSVSWYQQTPGQGLQFLFEYFSETQRNKGNFPGRFSGRQFSNSRSEMNVSTLELGDSALYLCASSPPDSNEKLFFGSGTQLSVL.